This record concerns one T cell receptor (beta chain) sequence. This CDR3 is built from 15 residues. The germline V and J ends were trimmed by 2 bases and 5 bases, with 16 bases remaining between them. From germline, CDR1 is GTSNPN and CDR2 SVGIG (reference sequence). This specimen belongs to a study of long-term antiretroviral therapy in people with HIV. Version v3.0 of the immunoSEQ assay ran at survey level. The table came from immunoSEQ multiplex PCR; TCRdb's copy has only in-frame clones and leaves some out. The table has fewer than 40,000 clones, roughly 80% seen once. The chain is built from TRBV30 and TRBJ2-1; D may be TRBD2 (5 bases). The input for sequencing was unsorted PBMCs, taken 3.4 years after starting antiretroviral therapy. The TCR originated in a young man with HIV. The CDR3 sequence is CAWSPTTRPDNEQFF. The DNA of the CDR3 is TGTGCCTGGAGTCCCACAACTAGACCAGACAATGAGCAGTTCTTC.